This entry is about one T cell receptor (beta chain). Germline CDR1 reads MDHEN; CDR2 reads SYDVKM. The CDR3 runs 14 residues. V was trimmed by 5 bases and J by 5 bases, leaving 12 bases between them. As processed by the authors: Using reference gene primer amplification, nucleated cell counts were estimated. The protocol was immunoSEQ multiplex PCR, while the TCRdb copy is restricted to in-frame clones and leaves out a portion. D and trimming were read from the DNA, whereas the V and J calls and clone size are those reported in that table. Of roughly 61,000 clones in the sample, around 66% were seen once. This record comes from a study of blood T cell repertoires in COVID-19. Those enrolled, adults aged roughly 18 to 90 years, came from some 25 US areas. A COVID-19 case was met by exposed participants within 2 weeks before study entry.

This receptor was identified in an older woman who had been exposed to COVID-19. The sample comprised PBMCs or T cells enriched from blood (not recorded which). J is TRBJ2-2 and V is TRBV28; maybe TRBD2 (7 bases). The CDR3 reads CASSGGGLTGELFF. The CDR3 DNA follows: TGTGCCAGCAGTGGCGGGGGCCTGACCGGGGAGCTGTTTTTT.